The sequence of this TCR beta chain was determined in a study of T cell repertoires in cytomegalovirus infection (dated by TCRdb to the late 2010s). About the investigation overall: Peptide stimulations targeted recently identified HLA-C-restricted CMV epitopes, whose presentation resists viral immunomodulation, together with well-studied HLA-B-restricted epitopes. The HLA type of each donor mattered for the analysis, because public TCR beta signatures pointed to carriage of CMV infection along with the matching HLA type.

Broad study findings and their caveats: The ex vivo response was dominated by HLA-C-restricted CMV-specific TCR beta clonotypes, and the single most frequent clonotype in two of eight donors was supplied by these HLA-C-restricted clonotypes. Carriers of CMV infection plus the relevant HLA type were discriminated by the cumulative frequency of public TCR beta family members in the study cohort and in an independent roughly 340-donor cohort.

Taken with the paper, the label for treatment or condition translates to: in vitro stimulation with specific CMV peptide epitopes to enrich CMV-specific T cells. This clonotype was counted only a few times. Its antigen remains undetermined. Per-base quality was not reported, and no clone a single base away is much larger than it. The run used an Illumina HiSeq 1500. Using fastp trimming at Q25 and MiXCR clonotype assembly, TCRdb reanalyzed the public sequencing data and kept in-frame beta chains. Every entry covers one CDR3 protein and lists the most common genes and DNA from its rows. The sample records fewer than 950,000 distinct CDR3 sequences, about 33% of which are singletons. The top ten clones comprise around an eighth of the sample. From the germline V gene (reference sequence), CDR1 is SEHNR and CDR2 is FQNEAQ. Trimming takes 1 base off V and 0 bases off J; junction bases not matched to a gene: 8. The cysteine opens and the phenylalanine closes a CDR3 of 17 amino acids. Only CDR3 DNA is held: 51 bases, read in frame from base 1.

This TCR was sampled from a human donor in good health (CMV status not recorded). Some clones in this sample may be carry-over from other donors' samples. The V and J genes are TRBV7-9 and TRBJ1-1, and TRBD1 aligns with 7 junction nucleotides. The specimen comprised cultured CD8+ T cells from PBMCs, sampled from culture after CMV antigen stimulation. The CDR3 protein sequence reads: CASSLGALTGMNTEAFF. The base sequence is TGTGCCAGCAGCTTAGGGGCACTGACAGGGATGAACACTGAAGCTTTCTTT.